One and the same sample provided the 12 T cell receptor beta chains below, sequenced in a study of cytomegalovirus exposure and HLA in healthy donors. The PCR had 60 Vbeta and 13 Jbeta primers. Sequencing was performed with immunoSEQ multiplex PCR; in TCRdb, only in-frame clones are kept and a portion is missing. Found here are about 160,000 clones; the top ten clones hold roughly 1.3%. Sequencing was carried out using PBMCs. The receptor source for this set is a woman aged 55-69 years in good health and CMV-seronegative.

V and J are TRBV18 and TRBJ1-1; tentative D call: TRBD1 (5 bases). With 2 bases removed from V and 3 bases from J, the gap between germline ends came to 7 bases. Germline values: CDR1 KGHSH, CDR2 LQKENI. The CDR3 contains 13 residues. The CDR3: CASSPDRHTEAFF. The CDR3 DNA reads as TGTGCCAGCTCACCAGACAGACACACTGAAGCTTTCTTT.

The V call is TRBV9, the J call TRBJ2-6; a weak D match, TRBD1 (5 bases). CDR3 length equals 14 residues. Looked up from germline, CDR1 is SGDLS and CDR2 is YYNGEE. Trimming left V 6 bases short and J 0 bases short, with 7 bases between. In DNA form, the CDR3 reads TGTGCCAGCAAGGGGATCTCTGGGGCCAACGTCCTGACTTTC. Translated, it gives CASKGISGANVLTF. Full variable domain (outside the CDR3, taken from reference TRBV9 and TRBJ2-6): DSGVTQTPKHLITATGQRVTLRCSPRSGDLSVYWYQQSLDQGLQFLIQYYNGEERAKGNILERFSAQQFPDLHSELNLSSLELGDSALYFCASKGISGANVLTFGAGSRLTVL.

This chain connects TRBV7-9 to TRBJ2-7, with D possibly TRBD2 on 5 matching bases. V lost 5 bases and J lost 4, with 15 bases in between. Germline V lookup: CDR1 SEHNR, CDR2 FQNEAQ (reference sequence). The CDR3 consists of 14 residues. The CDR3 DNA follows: TGTGCCAGCAGCCCCGCGGGCGGATTATACGAGCAGTACTTC. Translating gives CASSPAGGLYEQYF.

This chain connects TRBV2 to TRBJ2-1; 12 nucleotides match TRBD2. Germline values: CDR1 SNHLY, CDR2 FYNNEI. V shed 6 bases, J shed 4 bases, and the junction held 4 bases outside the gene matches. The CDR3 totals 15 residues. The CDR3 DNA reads TGTGCCAGCAGCAGACTAGCGGGAGATTACAATGAGCAGTTCTTC. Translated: CASSRLAGDYNEQFF.

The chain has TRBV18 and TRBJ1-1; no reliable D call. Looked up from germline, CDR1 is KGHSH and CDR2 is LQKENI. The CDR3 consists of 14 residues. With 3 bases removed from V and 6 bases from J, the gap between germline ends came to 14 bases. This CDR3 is CASSPMTSVAEAFF. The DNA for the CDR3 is TGTGCCAGCTCACCTATGACATCAGTGGCTGAAGCTTTCTTT. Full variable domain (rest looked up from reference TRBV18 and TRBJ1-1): NAGVMQNPRHLVRRRGQEARLRCSPMKGHSHVYWYRQLPEEGLKFMVYLQKENIIDESGMPKERFSAEFPKEGPSILRIQQVVRGDSAAYFCASSPMTSVAEAFFGQGTRLTVV.

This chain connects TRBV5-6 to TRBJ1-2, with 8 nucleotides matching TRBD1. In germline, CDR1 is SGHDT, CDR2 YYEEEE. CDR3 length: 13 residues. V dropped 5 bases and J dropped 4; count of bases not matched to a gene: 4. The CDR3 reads CASRRQGPYGYTF. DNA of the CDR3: TGTGCCAGCAGGAGACAGGGGCCCTATGGCTACACCTTC.

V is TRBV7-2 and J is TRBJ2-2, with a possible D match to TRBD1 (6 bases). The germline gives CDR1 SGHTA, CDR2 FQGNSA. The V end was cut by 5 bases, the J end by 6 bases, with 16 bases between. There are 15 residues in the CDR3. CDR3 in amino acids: CASSLRPTGAGELFF. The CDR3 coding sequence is TGTGCCAGCAGCCTCCGCCCGACAGGAGCCGGGGAGCTGTTTTTT.

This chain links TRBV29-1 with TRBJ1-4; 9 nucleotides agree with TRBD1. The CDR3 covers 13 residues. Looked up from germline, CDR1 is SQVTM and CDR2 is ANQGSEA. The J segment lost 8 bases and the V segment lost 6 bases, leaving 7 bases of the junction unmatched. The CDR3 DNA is TGCAGCGTCGGAATTACAGGGGGCGAAAAACTGTTTTTT. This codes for CSVGITGGEKLFF.

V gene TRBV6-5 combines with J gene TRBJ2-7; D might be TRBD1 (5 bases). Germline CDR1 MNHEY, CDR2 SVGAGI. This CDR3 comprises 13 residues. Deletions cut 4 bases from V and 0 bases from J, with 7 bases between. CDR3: CASSWGLSYEQYF. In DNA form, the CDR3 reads TGTGCCAGCAGTTGGGGCCTCTCCTACGAGCAGTACTTC.

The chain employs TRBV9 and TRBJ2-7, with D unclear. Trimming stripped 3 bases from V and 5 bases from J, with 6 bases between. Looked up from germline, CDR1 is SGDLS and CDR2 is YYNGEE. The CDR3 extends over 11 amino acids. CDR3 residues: CASSAGDEQYF. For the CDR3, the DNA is TGTGCCAGCAGCGCTGGAGACGAGCAGTACTTC.

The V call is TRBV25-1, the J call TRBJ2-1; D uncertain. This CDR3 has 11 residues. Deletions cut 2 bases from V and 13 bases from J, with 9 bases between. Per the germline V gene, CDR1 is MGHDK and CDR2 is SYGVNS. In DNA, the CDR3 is TGTGCCAGCAGTGAAGATACTTACCAGTTCTTC. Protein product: CASSEDTYQFF.

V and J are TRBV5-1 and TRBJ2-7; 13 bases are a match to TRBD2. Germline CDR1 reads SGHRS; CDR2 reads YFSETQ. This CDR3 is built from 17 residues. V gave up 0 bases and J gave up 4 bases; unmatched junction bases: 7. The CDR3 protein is CASSLASPGLAGYEQYF. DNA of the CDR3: TGCGCCAGCAGCTTGGCCTCCCCGGGACTAGCGGGGTACGAGCAGTACTTC.